The rows below give T cell receptor beta chains drawn from one sample of a study of blood T cell repertoires in COVID-19. Sequencing used immunoSEQ multiplex PCR; TCRdb keeps in-frame clones, though not all of them. The sample holds about 190,000 clones, approximately 80% seen once. Material: peripheral blood. The receptors were gathered from a man aged 50-59 years who had recovered from COVID-19. Both conserved end residues are part of each CDR3. A D gene is named only where the DNA matches it firmly. Expanded clones are given a class, and other clones once, few, many or no size at all.

V gene	clone size	D gene	J gene	CDR3 DNA	CDR3 protein
TRBV7-6	.	.	TRBJ1-1	TGTGCCAGCAGCCTAGGACAGACGAATGAAGCTTTCTTT	CASSLGQTNEAFF
TRBV6-4	.	TRBD2	TRBJ2-3	TGTGCCAGCACCGGAACGCGGGGGAGGGATACGCAGTATTTT	CASTGTRGRDTQYF
TRBV11-2	.	TRBD2	TRBJ2-3	TGTGCCAGCAGCTTAGAACTTGGCGGGAGGGCCGTGGATACGCAGTATTTT	CASSLELGGRAVDTQYF
TRBV6-5	few	TRBD1	TRBJ2-5	TGTGCCAGCAGTTCCTCTGACAGGGGCCAAGAGACCCAGTACTTC	CASSSSDRGQETQYF
TRBV5-8	.	.	TRBJ2-5	TGTGCCAGCACCTCCCAGAGGTTTCAAGAGACCCAGTACTTC	CASTSQRFQETQYF
TRBV23-1	.	.	TRBJ2-2	TGCGCCAGCAGTCAATCGGTCAGGGCGGCCGGGGAGCTGTTTTTT	CASSQSVRAAGELFF
TRBV11-2	.	TRBD1	TRBJ2-1	TGTGCCAGCAGCCTTGGGGACAGGGGCCTGGAGGATGAGCAGTTCTTC	CASSLGDRGLEDEQFF
TRBV6-5	.	TRBD2	TRBJ2-3	TGTGCCAGCAGTTATAAAAAGGGACTACTCAATTTT	CASSYKKGLLNF
TRBV2	.	TRBD2	TRBJ2-7	TGTGCCAGCAGGGGAGATACTAGCGGATCCTACGAGCAGTACTTC	CASRGDTSGSYEQYF
TRBV19	.	TRBD1	TRBJ2-7	TGTGCCAGTAGTACAAGGGACAGACACTCCTACGAGCAGTACTTC	CASSTRDRHSYEQYF
TRBV4-1	.	.	TRBJ2-1	TGCGCCAGCAGCCAATCAACTAGCACGAGTTACAATGAGCAGTTCTTC	CASSQSTSTSYNEQFF
TRBV6-1	few	.	TRBJ1-1	TGTGCCAGCAGTGAAGCGCACAGGCCAACGAACACTGAAGCTTTCTTT	CASSEAHRPTNTEAFF
TRBV27	few	.	TRBJ1-1	TGTGCCAGCAGTTTTTCAGGGAACACTGAAGCTTTCTTT	CASSFSGNTEAFF
TRBV20-1	.	.	TRBJ2-7	TGCAGTGCCGCATCACAACAAAAGCAGTACTTC	CSAASQQKQYF
TRBV9	.	TRBD1	TRBJ2-2	TGTGCCAGCAGCGATACAGGGGGCTTAGCCGGGGAGCTGTTTTTT	CASSDTGGLAGELFF
TRBV20-1	.	.	TRBJ1-2	TGCAGTGCTACGCTATCGAGCTACACCTTC	CSATLSSYTF
TRBV27	.	TRBD1	TRBJ2-7	TGTGCCAGCAGTCTAATGATGGGACAGAGCGTTTACGAGCAGTACTTC	CASSLMMGQSVYEQYF
TRBV2	.	TRBD1	TRBJ1-5	TGTGCCAGCAGTCTCACAGGGGGTAATAGCAATCAGCCCCAGCATTTT	CASSLTGGNSNQPQHF
TRBV7-9	.	TRBD1	TRBJ2-1	TGTGCCAGCAGCCCCAACTCGCGGGTGGACAGGGGGCGCGGGTTCTTC	CASSPNSRVDRGRGFF
TRBV2	.	.	TRBJ1-4	TGTGCCAGCACCGACAGTCCAACTAATGAAAAACTGTTTTTT	CASTDSPTNEKLFF
TRBV3-1/TRBV3-2	.	TRBD1	TRBJ1-6	TGTGCCAGCAGCCAGGGGACAGGACAAAATTCACCCCTCCACTTT	CASSQGTGQNSPLHF
TRBV29-1	.	TRBD2	TRBJ2-2	TGCAGCGTCGTGGGACTAGCGGGAGACCCCGGGGAGCTGTTTTTT	CSVVGLAGDPGELFF
TRBV19	.	TRBD2	TRBJ2-3	TGTGCCAGTAGCCGGACTAGCGGGGCAACCAATACGCAGTATTTT	CASSRTSGATNTQYF
TRBV6-5	.	TRBD2	TRBJ2-3	TGTGCCAGCACAGCGGGAGGGATAACAGATACGCAGTATTTT	CASTAGGITDTQYF
TRBV10-1	few	TRBD2	TRBJ2-1	TGCGCCAGCAGTGAGGAAGCGGGGAACTCCTACAATGAGCAGTTCTTC	CASSEEAGNSYNEQFF
TRBV2	.	.	TRBJ1-1	TGTGCCAGCACCTGGACAGAGAACACTGAAGCTTTCTTT	CASTWTENTEAFF